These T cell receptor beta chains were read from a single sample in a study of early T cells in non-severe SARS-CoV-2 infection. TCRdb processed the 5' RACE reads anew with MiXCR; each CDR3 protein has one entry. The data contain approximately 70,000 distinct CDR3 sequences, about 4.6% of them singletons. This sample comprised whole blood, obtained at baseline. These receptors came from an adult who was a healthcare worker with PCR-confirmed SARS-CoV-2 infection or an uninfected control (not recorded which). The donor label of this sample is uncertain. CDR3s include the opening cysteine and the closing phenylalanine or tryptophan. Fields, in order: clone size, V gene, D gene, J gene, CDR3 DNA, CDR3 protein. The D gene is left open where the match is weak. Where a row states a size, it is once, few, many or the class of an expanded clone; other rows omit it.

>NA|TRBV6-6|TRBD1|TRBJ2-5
TGTGCCAGCAGTTACGCTCAGGGGGCGAAAGAGACCCAGTACTTC
CASSYAQGAKETQYF
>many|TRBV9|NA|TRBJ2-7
TGTGCCAGCAGCGTAGAGGTTGGCAGGGGATCTGGCGAGCAGTACTTC
CASSVEVGRGSGEQYF
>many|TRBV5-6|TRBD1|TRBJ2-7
TGTGCCAGTACTACAGGGGGCGCGGTATCCTACGAGCAGTACTTC
CASTTGGAVSYEQYF
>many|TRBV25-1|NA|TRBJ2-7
TGTGCCAGCAGTGCGGGGTACGAGCAGTACTTC
CASSAGYEQYF
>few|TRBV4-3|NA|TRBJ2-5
TGCGCCAGCAGCCAAGTGGCGGCACAAGAGACCCAGTACTTC
CASSQVAAQETQYF
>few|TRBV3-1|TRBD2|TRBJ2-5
TGTGCCAGCAGCCAAGAAAAGGGACTAGCGGCGCAAGAGACCCAGTACTTC
CASSQEKGLAAQETQYF
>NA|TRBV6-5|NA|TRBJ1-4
TGTGCCAGCAAATTCGGGGGGGAAAAACTGTTTTTT
CASKFGGEKLFF
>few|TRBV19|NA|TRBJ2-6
TGTGCCAGTAGCGAGGGGCATGGCGACGTCCTGACTTTC
CASSEGHGDVLTF
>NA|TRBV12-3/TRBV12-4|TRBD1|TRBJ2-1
TGTGCCAGCAGTCCTCAGACAGGGGTTATCGATGAGCAGTTCTTC
CASSPQTGVIDEQFF
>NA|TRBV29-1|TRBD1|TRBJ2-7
TGCAGCGTTGAATGGTGGGACAGGGTACGCGAGCAGTACTTC
CSVEWWDRVREQYF
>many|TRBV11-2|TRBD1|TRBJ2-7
TGTGCCAGCAGCGTGCAGTGGGGGGACAGGGCCTACGAGCAGTACTTC
CASSVQWGDRAYEQYF
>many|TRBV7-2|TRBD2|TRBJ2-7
TGTGCCAGCAGCTTAGAAAGTAGCGGGACAACCTACGAGCAGTACTTC
CASSLESSGTTYEQYF
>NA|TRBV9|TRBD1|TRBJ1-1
TGTGCCAGCAGCGTAGAGCAGACAGGGGACACTGAAGCTTTCTTT
CASSVEQTGDTEAFF
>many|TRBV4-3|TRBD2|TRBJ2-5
TGCGCCAGCAGCCAAGAAAGGCTGGCGGGGGGTATGGAGACCCAGTACTTC
CASSQERLAGGMETQYF
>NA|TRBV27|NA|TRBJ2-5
TGTGCCAGCAGTTTATCGGAAGAGACCCAGTACTTC
CASSLSEETQYF
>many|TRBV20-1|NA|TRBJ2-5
TGCAGTGCTAGAGATCTGGGGATAGAGACCCAGTACTTC
CSARDLGIETQYF
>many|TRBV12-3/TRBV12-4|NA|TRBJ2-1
TGTGCCAGCGGGGAAGGGGCTTACAATGAGCAGTTCTTC
CASGEGAYNEQFF
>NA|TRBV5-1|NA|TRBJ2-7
TGCGCCAGCAGCTTGGGGGCCGAGCAGTACTTC
CASSLGAEQYF
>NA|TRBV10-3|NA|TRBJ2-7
TGTGCCATCAGTGACCAAAAAAAGGGTTCGCAGTACTTC
CAISDQKKGSQYF
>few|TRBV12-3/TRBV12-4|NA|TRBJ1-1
TGTGCCAGCAGTTCACAGTCGAACACTGAAGCTTTCTTT
CASSSQSNTEAFF
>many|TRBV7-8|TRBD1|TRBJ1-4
TGTGCCAGCAGCTTAAGACAGGGTGTGACTTTTGAAAAACTGTTTTTT
CASSLRQGVTFEKLFF
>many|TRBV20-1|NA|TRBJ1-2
TGCAGTGCAAGAATGGGCTATGGCTACACCTTC
CSARMGYGYTF
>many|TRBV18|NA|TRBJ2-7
TGTGCCAGCTCGCCCGGGACCCGACCTTACGAGCAGTACTTC
CASSPGTRPYEQYF
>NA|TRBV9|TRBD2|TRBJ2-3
TGTGCCAGCAGCGTAGGGGCTCTAGCGGGGGGTACAGATACGCAGTATTTT
CASSVGALAGGTDTQYF
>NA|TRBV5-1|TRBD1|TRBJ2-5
TGCGCCAGCAGCTTGGGCCCCCAAGAGGGGGCCCAGGAGACCCAGTACTTC
CASSLGPQEGAQETQYF
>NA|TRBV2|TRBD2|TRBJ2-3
TGTGCCACCAGTGCTGAAGCGGGGGGCACAGATACGCAGTATTTT
CATSAEAGGTDTQYF
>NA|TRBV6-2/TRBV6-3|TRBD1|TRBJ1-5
TGTGCCAGCAGTCGGACAGGGGGCAATCAGCCCCAGCATTTT
CASSRTGGNQPQHF
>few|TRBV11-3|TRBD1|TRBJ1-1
TGTGCCAGCAGCTACGGGACAGGGGCAGCTTTCTTT
CASSYGTGAAFF
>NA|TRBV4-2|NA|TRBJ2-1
TGTGCCAGCAGCCAAGTGATCCCCGCGAGCTCCTACAATGAGCAGTTCTTC
CASSQVIPASSYNEQFF
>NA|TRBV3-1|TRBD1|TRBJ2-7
TGTGCCAGCAGCCCGACCGGGCAGGGGGCCCACGAGCAGTACTTC
CASSPTGQGAHEQYF
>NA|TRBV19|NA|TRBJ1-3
TGTGCCACCCAGTACAGCTCTGGAAACACCATATATTTT
CATQYSSGNTIYF
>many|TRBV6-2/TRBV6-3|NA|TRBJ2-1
TGTGCCAGCAGCTCCTCTGGTAGAGGGACGGGTTCCTACAATGAGCAGTTCTTC
CASSSSGRGTGSYNEQFF
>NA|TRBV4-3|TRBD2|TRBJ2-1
TGCGCCAGCAGCCAAAGCGGGGGAACTACCTACAATGAGCAGTTCTTC
CASSQSGGTTYNEQFF
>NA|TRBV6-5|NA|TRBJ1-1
TGTGCCAGCAGTTACCGTTTACAGGCCGTGAACACTGAAGCTTTCTTT
CASSYRLQAVNTEAFF
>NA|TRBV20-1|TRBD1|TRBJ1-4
TGCAGTGCTAGATACGGGACAGGTATTGGTGAAAAACTGTTTTTT
CSARYGTGIGEKLFF
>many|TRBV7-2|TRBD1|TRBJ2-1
TGTGCCAGCAGCTTAGCCCAGGGGGCTTGGAATGAGCAGTTCTTC
CASSLAQGAWNEQFF
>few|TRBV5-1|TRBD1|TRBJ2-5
TGCGCCAGCAGCTTGGCCCACAGGGGTGAGACCCAGTACTTC
CASSLAHRGETQYF
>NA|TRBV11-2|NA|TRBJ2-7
TGTGCCAGCAGCCCCGGGACGTTTGGCGAGCAGTACTTC
CASSPGTFGEQYF
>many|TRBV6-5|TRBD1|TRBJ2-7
TGTGCCAGCACCCGGGACAGGGGCTCCTACGAGCAGTACTTC
CASTRDRGSYEQYF
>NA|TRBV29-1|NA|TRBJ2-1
TGCAGCTCGACCCGGGCTTACAATGAGCAGTTCTTC
CSSTRAYNEQFF
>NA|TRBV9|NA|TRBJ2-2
TGTGCCAGCACCCCAGCGGGCGGACACACCGGGGAGCTGTTTTTT
CASTPAGGHTGELFF
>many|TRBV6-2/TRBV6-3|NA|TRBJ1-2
TGTGCCAGCAACGGGACCCGAGGTCACTATGGCTACACCTTC
CASNGTRGHYGYTF
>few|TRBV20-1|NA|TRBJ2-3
TGCAGTGCTAGGGGCAGGGTTAGTTTTGGCACAGATACGCAGTATTTT
CSARGRVSFGTDTQYF
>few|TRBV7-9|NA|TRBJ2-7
TGTGCCAGCAGCTTGGCCTCTACTTGGTACGAGCAGTACTTC
CASSLASTWYEQYF
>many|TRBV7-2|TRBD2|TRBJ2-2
TGTGCCAGCAGCCGCGAACGCGGGGGGGCAACCGGGGAGCTGTTTTTT
CASSRERGGATGELFF
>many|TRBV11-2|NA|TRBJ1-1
TGTGCCAGCAGCTTGGTGGCAGGGGCCTCGAACACTGAAGCTTTCTTT
CASSLVAGASNTEAFF
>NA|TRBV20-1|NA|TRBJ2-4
TGCAGTGCTAGAGGACAGGCGGACGGGAACATTCAGTACTTC
CSARGQADGNIQYF
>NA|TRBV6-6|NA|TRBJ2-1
TGTGCCAGCAGTCCCCGGGATCTCTCCTACAATGAGCAGTTCTTC
CASSPRDLSYNEQFF
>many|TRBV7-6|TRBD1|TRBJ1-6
TGTGCCAGCAGCCCAGAGGACAGGGGAAGTTCACCCCTCCACTTT
CASSPEDRGSSPLHF
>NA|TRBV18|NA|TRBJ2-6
TGTGCCAGCTCACCGAGGGCCAGGGGCGGAGGGGCCAACGTCCTGACTTTC
CASSPRARGGGANVLTF